This T cell receptor beta chain is drawn from a study of T cell responses to AZD1222 COVID-19 vaccine. The assay was immunoSEQ multiplex PCR, and TCRdb's table has in-frame clones only and misses some. In the table there are fewer than 120,000 clones, approximately 94% of which are singletons. Deletions cut 5 bases from V and 5 bases from J, with 12 bases between. The CDR3 is 13 residues long. Looked up from germline, CDR1 is MNHEY and CDR2 is SMNVEV (reference sequence). The source is an adult who received the AZD1222 COVID-19 vaccine. The chain links TRBV27 to TRBJ2-5; no definite D call. Sequenced material: peripheral blood, taken 28 days after the second AZD1222 dose. CDR3 in amino acids: CASSPDPQETQYF. The DNA of the CDR3 is TGTGCCAGCAGTCCCGATCCCCAGGAGACCCAGTACTTC.